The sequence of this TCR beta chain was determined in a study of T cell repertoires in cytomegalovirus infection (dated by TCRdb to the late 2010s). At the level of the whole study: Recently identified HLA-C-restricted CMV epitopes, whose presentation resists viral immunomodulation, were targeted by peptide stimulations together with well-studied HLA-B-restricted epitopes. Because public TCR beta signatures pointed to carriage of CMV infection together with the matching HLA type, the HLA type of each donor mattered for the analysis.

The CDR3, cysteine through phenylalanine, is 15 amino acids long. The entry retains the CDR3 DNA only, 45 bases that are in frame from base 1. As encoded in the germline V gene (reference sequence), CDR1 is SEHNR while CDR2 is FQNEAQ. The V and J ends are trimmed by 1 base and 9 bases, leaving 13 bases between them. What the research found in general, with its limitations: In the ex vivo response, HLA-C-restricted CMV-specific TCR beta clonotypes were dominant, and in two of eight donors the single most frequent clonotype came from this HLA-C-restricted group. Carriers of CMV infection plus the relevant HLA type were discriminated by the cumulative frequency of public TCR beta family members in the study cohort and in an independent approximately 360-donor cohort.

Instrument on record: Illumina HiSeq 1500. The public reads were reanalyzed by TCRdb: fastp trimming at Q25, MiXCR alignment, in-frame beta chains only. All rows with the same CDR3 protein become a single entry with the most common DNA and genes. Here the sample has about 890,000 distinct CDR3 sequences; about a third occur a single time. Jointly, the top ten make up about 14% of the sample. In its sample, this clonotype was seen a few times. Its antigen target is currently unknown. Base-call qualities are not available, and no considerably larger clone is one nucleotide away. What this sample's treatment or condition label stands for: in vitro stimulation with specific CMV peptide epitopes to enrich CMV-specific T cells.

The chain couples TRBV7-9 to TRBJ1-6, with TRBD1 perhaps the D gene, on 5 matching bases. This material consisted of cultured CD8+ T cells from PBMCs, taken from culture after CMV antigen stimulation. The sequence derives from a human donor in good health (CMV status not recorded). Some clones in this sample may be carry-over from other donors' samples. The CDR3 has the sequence CASSLVVGGGSPLHF. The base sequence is TGTGCCAGCAGCTTAGTTGTTGGTGGGGGTTCACCCCTCCACTTT.